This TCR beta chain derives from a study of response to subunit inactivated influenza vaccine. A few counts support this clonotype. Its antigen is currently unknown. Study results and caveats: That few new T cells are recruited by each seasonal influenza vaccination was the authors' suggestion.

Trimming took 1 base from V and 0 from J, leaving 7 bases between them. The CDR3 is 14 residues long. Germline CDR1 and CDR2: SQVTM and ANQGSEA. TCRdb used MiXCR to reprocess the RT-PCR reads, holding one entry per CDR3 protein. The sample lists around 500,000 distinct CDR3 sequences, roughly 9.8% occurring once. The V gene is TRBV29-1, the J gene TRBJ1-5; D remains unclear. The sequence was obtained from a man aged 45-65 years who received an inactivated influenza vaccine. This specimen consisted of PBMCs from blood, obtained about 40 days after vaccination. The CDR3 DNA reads TGCAGCGTTGAAGTAAGCGGTAGCAATCAGCCCCAGCATTTT. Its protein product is CSVEVSGSNQPQHF.